This T cell receptor beta chain stems from a study of blood T cell repertoires in COVID-19. The CDR3 consists of 14 residues. The trim removed 10 bases at V and 3 bases at J, leaving 11 bases unmatched. Germline assignment: CDR1 WSHSY and CDR2 SAAADI. This clone was counted only a few times. Clones were sequenced by immunoSEQ multiplex PCR, and TCRdb holds only the in-frame ones, with some missing. The sample has just under 45,000 clones, around 90% seen once. The chain recombines TRBV10-2 with TRBJ2-7; the match to TRBD2 covers 8 bases. Material for sequencing was peripheral blood. The TCR was taken from a woman older than 75 in a cohort sampled during active or convalescent COVID-19. The CDR3 region has the DNA TGCGCCACCACAGAGGCGGGGGGCGGCTACGAGCAGTACTTC. It encodes CATTEAGGGYEQYF.